This TCR beta chain came from a study of neoadjuvant anti-PD-1 for oral cavity cancer. Whole-study context: Non-progressing patients received a fourth nivolumab dose near day 43, then surgery on days 50-56. General study results and limits: Post-nivolumab, blood T cell clonality was significantly elevated in non-responders.

Using immunoSEQ multiplex PCR, the repertoire was profiled, and TCRdb retains in-frame clones only, with some absent. In the table there are under 15,000 clones, 60% to 75% of which are singletons. Stated time point: after neoadjuvant nivolumab, at surgical resection. This clone was seen a handful of times. Its antigen is not identified. V lost 0 bases and J 0 bases, leaving 7 bases between the germline ends. Germline V gene lookup returns CDR1 SGHNT and CDR2 YYREEE (reference sequence). CDR3 size: 15 residues. The specimen was PBMCs, collected after nivolumab (anti-PD-1) treatment. This chain connects TRBV5-4 to TRBJ1-3; no clear D. This clonotype was sampled from a person aged 40 to 85 with oral cavity squamous cell carcinoma. Here the CDR3 reads CASSLEGLSGNTIYF. CDR3 bases: TGTGCCAGCAGCTTGGAGGGTCTCTCTGGAAACACCATATATTTT. The full variable domain, its missing parts supplied by reference TRBV5-4 and TRBJ1-3, is ETGVTQSPTHLIKTRGQQVTLRCSSQSGHNTVSWYQQALGQGPQFIFQYYREEENGRGNFPPRFSGLQFPNYSSELNVNALELDDSALYLCASSLEGLSGNTIYFGEGSWLTVV.